These T cell receptor beta chains were read from a single sample in a study of vaccination and CD4 T cells after COVID-19. The antigens these receptors bind are not known. Each CDR3 protein gets one entry after TCRdb re-called the PCR reads with MiXCR. The data show thousands of distinct CDR3 sequences, 65% to 80% seen once. Sequencing was done on a sample of CD4+ T cells from blood, cultured in vitro. The source is a human donor who had recovered from COVID-19. Both conserved end residues are part of each CDR3. D genes are given only for firm matches. Size is omitted from some rows. Given values are once, few, many or a class for expanded clones.

v_gene,d_gene,abundance,j_gene,CDR3nt,CDR3aa
TRBV15,.,once,TRBJ1-5,TGTGCCACCAGCAGAGATCGAGGGATACAGCCCCAGCATTTT,CATSRDRGIQPQHF
TRBV10-3,TRBD1,large,TRBJ2-2,TGTGCCATCAGTGAGACAGGGGGCGCGTTCGGGGAGCTGTTTTTT,CAISETGGAFGELFF
TRBV10-3,.,.,TRBJ1-1,TGTGCCACCCAACCCCAGGGGAACACTGAAGCTTTCTTT,CATQPQGNTEAFF
TRBV28,.,.,TRBJ1-6,TGTGCCAGCAGGAGAACAGGCAGGGAAAATTCACCCCTCCACTTT,CASRRTGRENSPLHF
TRBV6-1,.,.,TRBJ1-5,TGTGCCAGCAGTCAGACAGGCTGGAGCAATCAGCCCCAGCATTTT,CASSQTGWSNQPQHF
TRBV2,.,.,TRBJ1-5,TGTGCCAGCAGTGTGGCGGGGAATAGCAATCAGCCCCAGCATTTT,CASSVAGNSNQPQHF
TRBV6-5,TRBD1,.,TRBJ2-7,TGTGCCAGCAGTTACGGGACAGGGGGAAAGTACGAGCAGTACTTC,CASSYGTGGKYEQYF
TRBV7-8,.,.,TRBJ2-7,TGTGCCAGCAGCTTAGTTCGGTCGGTCCCCCACGAGCAGTACTTC,CASSLVRSVPHEQYF
TRBV7-7,TRBD2,.,TRBJ2-6,TGTGCCAGCAGCTTGGGTGATAGCGGGGGTGGGGCCAACGTCCTGACTTTC,CASSLGDSGGGANVLTF
TRBV6-1,TRBD1,.,TRBJ1-2,TGTGCCAGCAGCCGAGCCGGGACAGGGGCCTATGGCTACACCTTC,CASSRAGTGAYGYTF
TRBV10-3,TRBD1,.,TRBJ1-1,TGTGCCATCAGTGGGGGACAGGGGGCGACTGAAGCTTTCTTT,CAISGGQGATEAFF
TRBV20-1,.,few,TRBJ1-1,TGCAGTGCTAGAATCAGCGGGACTGAAGCTTTCTTT,CSARISGTEAFF
TRBV24-1,.,few,TRBJ1-1,TGTGCCACCAGTGGGGGGGAAGGGGCGAACACTGAAGCTTTCTTT,CATSGGEGANTEAFF
TRBV10-3,.,.,TRBJ1-2,TGTGCCCACACGCAGGGGCATCCCTATGGCTACACCTTC,CAHTQGHPYGYTF
TRBV6-6,.,.,TRBJ2-1,TGTGCCAGCAGATCTCCGGGGTTTCGGGTGAGCTCCTACAATGAGCAGTTCTTC,CASRSPGFRVSSYNEQFF
TRBV25-1,TRBD1,.,TRBJ1-2,TGTGCCAGCAGTGAGAAGAGGGGGCAGGTCTATGGCTACACCTTC,CASSEKRGQVYGYTF